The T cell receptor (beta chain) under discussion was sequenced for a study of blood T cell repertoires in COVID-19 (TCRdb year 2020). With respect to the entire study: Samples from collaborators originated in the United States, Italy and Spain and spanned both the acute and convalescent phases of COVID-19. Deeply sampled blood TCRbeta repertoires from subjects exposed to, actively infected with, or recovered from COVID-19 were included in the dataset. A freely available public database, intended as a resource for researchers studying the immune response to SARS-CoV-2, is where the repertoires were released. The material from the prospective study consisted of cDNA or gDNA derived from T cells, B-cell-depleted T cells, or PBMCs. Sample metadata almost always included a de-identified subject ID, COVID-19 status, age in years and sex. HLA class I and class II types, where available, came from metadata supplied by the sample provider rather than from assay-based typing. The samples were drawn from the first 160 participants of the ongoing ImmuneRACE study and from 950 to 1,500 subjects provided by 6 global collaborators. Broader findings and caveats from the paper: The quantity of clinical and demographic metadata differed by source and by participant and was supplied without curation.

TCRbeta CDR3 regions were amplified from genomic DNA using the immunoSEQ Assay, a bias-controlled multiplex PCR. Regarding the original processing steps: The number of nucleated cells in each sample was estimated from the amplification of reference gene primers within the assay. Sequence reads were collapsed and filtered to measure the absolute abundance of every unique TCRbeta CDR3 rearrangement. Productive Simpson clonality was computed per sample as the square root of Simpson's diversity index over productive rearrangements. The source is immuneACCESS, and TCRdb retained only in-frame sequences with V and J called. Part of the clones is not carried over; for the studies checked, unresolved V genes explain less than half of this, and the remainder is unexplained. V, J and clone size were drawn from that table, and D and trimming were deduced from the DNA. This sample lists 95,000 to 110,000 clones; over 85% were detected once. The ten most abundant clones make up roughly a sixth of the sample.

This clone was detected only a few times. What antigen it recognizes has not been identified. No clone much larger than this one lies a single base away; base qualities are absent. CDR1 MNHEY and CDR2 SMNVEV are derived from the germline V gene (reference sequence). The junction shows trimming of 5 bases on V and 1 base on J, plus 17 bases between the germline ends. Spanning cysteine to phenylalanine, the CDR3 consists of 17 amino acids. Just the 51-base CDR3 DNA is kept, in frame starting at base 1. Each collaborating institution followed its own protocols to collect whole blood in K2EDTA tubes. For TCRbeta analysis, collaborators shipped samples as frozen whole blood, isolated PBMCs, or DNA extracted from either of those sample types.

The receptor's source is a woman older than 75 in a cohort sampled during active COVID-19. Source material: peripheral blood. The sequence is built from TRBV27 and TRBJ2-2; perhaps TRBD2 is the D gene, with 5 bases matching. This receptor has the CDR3 CASSPTSGGLNTGELFF. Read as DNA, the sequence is TGTGCCAGCAGTCCTACCTCGGGCGGGCTGAACACCGGGGAGCTGTTTTTT.